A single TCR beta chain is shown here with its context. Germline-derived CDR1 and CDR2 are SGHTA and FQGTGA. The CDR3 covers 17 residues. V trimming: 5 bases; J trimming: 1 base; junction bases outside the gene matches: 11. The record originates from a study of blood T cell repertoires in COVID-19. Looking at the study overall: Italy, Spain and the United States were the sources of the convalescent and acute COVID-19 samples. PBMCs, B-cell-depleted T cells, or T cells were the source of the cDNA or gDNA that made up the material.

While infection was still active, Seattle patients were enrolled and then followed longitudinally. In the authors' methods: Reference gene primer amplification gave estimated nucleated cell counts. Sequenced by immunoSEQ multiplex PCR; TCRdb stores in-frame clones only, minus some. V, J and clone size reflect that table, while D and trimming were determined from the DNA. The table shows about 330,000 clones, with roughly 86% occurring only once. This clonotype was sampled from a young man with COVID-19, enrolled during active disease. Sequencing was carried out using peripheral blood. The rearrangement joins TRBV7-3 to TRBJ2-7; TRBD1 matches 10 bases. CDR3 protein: CASSPGTGDRFSYEQYF. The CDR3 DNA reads TGTGCCAGCAGCCCCGGGACAGGGGATCGCTTTTCCTACGAGCAGTACTTC.